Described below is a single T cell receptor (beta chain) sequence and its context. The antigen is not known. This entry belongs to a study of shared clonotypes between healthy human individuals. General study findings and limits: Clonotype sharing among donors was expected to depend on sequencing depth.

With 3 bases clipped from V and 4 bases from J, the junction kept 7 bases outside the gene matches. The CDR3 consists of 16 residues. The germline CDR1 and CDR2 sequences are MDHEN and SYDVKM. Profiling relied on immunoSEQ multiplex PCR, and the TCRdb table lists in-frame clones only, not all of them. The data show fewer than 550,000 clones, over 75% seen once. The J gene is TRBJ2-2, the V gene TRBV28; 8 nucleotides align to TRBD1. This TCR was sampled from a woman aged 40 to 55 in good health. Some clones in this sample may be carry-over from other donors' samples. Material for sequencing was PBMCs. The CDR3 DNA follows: TGTGCCAGCAGTTTGCGCAGGGGGCTAATCACCGGGGAGCTGTTTTTT. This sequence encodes CASSLRRGLITGELFF.